These T cell receptor beta chains were read from a single sample in a study of shared clonotypes between healthy human individuals. The table came from immunoSEQ multiplex PCR; TCRdb's copy has only in-frame clones and leaves some out. There are approximately 1,500,000 clones in the sample; 95% to 99% occur only once, and around 0.47% lies in the top ten. The sample taken for sequencing was naive CD4+ T cells sorted from blood. The receptors were gathered from a man aged 30 to 39 in good health. The CDR3 runs from the conserved cysteine through the conserved F or W. The D gene is left open where the match is weak. Only some rows state a clone size, as once, few, many or a class for expanded clones.

j_gene	d_gene	v_gene	abundance	CDR3nt	CDR3aa
TRBJ1-3	-	TRBV6-1	once	TGTGCCAGCAGTCCTCCGGGACTGGCTGGAAACACCATATATTTT	CASSPPGLAGNTIYF
TRBJ1-5	-	TRBV7-9	-	TGTGCCAGCAGCTTAGTCCTCGGGCCCTTTAATCAGCCCCAGCATTTT	CASSLVLGPFNQPQHF
TRBJ2-1	-	TRBV5-6	-	TGTGCCAGCAGCCCACTCCCCCTGTCGAATGAGCAGTTCTTC	CASSPLPLSNEQFF
TRBJ2-1	-	TRBV11-3	-	TGTGCCAGCAGCTTTCAGGGGATGCTTGAGCAGTTCTTC	CASSFQGMLEQFF
TRBJ1-4	-	TRBV18	-	TGTGCCAGCTCACCAGGGGGGGCACGGACTAATGAAAAACTGTTTTTT	CASSPGGARTNEKLFF
TRBJ2-1	-	TRBV5-4	-	TGTGCCAGCAGCTTTGCGCAGGGCGGCAATGAGCAGTTCTTC	CASSFAQGGNEQFF
TRBJ2-6	TRBD1	TRBV6-5	-	TGTGCCAGCAGTCTTGACAGGGCTGGGGCCAACGTCCTGACTTTC	CASSLDRAGANVLTF
TRBJ1-2	-	TRBV13	-	TGTGCCAGCAGCTTGGGGCCGGTCCGTGGCTACACCTTC	CASSLGPVRGYTF
TRBJ2-5	-	TRBV20-1	once	TGCAGTGCTAGAAACGTCGGAGGCCAGTACTTC	CSARNVGGQYF
TRBJ1-5	TRBD1	TRBV19	-	TGTGCCAGTAGTACCACCGGGACAGGGAATCAGCCCCAGCATTTT	CASSTTGTGNQPQHF
TRBJ2-2	-	TRBV5-4	-	TGTGCCAGCAGCACCTCTAAAGGACCCGGGGAGCTGTTTTTT	CASSTSKGPGELFF
TRBJ2-5	TRBD2	TRBV2	-	TGTGCCAGCAGCCAACATGGACTAGCGGGTCCGCAAGAGACCCAGTACTTC	CASSQHGLAGPQETQYF
TRBJ1-5	TRBD1	TRBV6-5	-	TGTGCCAGCAGTCCCTCGACAGGGGATCAGCCCCAGCATTTT	CASSPSTGDQPQHF
TRBJ2-2	TRBD2	TRBV6-4	-	TGTGCCACCCGAGGACTAGCGGGAGGAAGCGGGGAGCTGTTTTTT	CATRGLAGGSGELFF
TRBJ2-2	-	TRBV6-1	-	TGTGCCAGCAGTGTTTATAGGACAGAGCTTACCGGGGAGCTGTTTTTT	CASSVYRTELTGELFF
TRBJ2-5	-	TRBV6-5	-	TGTGCCAGCACTGTAAAGGGGGCCCAGTACTTC	CASTVKGAQYF
TRBJ1-5	-	TRBV6-1	-	TGTGCCAGCAGTGAAGAACTCACACCTAGCAATCAGCCCCAGCATTTT	CASSEELTPSNQPQHF
TRBJ1-5	-	TRBV5-1	-	TGCGCCAGCAGCTTGGATGGCCACAATCAGCCCCAGCATTTT	CASSLDGHNQPQHF
TRBJ2-2	TRBD1	TRBV28	-	TGTGCCAGCAGTTTGGGACAGGGGGAGCTGTTTTTT	CASSLGQGELFF
TRBJ1-2	-	TRBV6-5	-	TGTGCCAGCAGCCGAGAAGACTATGGCTACACCTTC	CASSREDYGYTF
TRBJ1-2	TRBD1	TRBV27	-	TGTGCCAGCAGTCCGCCCCCTGGTAGGGGGCGCTTTTATGGCTACACCTTC	CASSPPPGRGRFYGYTF
TRBJ2-1	TRBD2	TRBV6-5	-	TGTGCCAGCCTCTCGATAGCGGGCCGACCCCATGAGCAGTTCTTC	CASLSIAGRPHEQFF
TRBJ2-7	-	TRBV7-9	once	TGTGCCAGCAGCTTAGCAGAGGGTCGGTCCTACGAGCAGTACTTC	CASSLAEGRSYEQYF
TRBJ2-2	TRBD2	TRBV5-1	-	TGCGCCAGCAGCTTCTCCGGGAGGGCCGGGACCGGGGAGCTGTTTTTT	CASSFSGRAGTGELFF
TRBJ2-1	-	TRBV18	-	TGTGCCAGCTCACCACCGGGGCACACAACAAGTAATGAGCAGTTCTTC	CASSPPGHTTSNEQFF
TRBJ2-7	-	TRBV6-1	once	TGTGCCAGCAGTGAAATATGGTCCTACGAGCAGTACTTC	CASSEIWSYEQYF
TRBJ1-2	TRBD1	TRBV28	-	TGTGCCAGCCGGGGACAGCTCTATGGCTACACCTTC	CASRGQLYGYTF
TRBJ2-7	TRBD1	TRBV7-8	-	TGTGCCAGCAGCTTAGAACAGGGGCTTAACTACGAGCAGTACTTC	CASSLEQGLNYEQYF
TRBJ2-1	-	TRBV14	-	TGTGCCAGCAGCCGTGGGGTATACAATGAGCAGTTCTTC	CASSRGVYNEQFF
TRBJ1-5	TRBD1	TRBV28	-	TGTGCCAGCAGTCCCGGCGTACGACAGGGGGCTTTTCACGGCAATCAGCCCCAGCATTTT	CASSPGVRQGAFHGNQPQHF
TRBJ2-7	TRBD1	TRBV19	-	TGTGCCAGTAGTTTTCGACAGGGCTACGAGCAGTACTTC	CASSFRQGYEQYF
TRBJ2-1	TRBD2	TRBV5-4	once	TGTGCCAGCAGCTCCGGGACTAGCTCCTACAATGAGCAGTTCTTC	CASSSGTSSYNEQFF
TRBJ1-1	-	TRBV5-1	-	TGCGCCAGCAGCTTGGACGGGGGCTTCACTGAAGCTTTCTTT	CASSLDGGFTEAFF
TRBJ1-5	-	TRBV30	-	TGTGCCTGGAGTTCTAACGCTGGTCAGCCCCAGCATTTT	CAWSSNAGQPQHF
TRBJ2-1	TRBD1	TRBV18	-	TGTGCCAGCTCAGAGACGCGGACAGGGGGAAGGGGTGAGCAGTTCTTC	CASSETRTGGRGEQFF
TRBJ2-1	TRBD1	TRBV6-1	-	TGTGCCAGCAGTGGATCCGGGACAGCTAACAATGAGCAGTTCTTC	CASSGSGTANNEQFF
TRBJ2-5	TRBD1	TRBV5-6	-	TGTGCCAGCAGCCTCTGGGACAGGGGAGGTAGGACCCAGTACTTC	CASSLWDRGGRTQYF
TRBJ2-1	TRBD2	TRBV5-1	-	TGCGCCAGCAGCTCCCACGGACTAGCGGATGTCTCCGATGAGCAGTTCTTC	CASSSHGLADVSDEQFF
TRBJ2-7	TRBD1	TRBV4-3	-	TGCGCCAGCAGCCAACGGACAGGTGGCTCCTACGAGCAGTACTTC	CASSQRTGGSYEQYF
TRBJ1-2	-	TRBV30	-	TGTGCCTCAAAAGGGTCAGGGGCCAACTATGGCTACACCTTC	CASKGSGANYGYTF
TRBJ2-7	TRBD1	TRBV18	-	TGTGCCAGCTCACCAGGGACAGAAACCTACGAGCAGTACTTC	CASSPGTETYEQYF
TRBJ1-1	TRBD1	TRBV18	-	TGTGCCAGCTCACCGACAGGGTGGGACACTGAAGCTTTCTTT	CASSPTGWDTEAFF
TRBJ2-7	TRBD2	TRBV15	once	TGTGCCACCAGCAGAGATCGGCTAGCGGGAGGGGAGCAGTACTTC	CATSRDRLAGGEQYF
TRBJ2-1	TRBD2	TRBV14	once	TGTGCCAGCAGCCAACTAGCGGGCTATGAGCAGTTCTTC	CASSQLAGYEQFF
TRBJ2-7	-	TRBV7-9	-	TGTGCCAGCAGCTTCTTAGGCAGCTCCTACGAGCAGTACTTC	CASSFLGSSYEQYF